This T cell receptor beta chain was sequenced during a study of spatial heterogeneity in lung cancer. In its sample, this clonotype was seen many times. What it binds is not known. TCR cDNA molecules were tagged individually, and each one carried a unique molecular identifier. TCRdb ran MiXCR on the 5' RACE reads and lists one entry per CDR3 protein. Among about 100,000 distinct CDR3 sequences listed, 4% to 4.5% were seen once. Germline CDR1 and CDR2: DFQATT and SNEGSKA (reference sequence). Between the trimmed V and J ends, which lost 3 bases and 0 bases, there was a span of 11 bases. The CDR3 contains 14 residues. Noted time point: sample taken at primary tumor resection. Study results and limitations: For expanded intratumoral alpha and beta TCRs, counts tracked tumor mutation counts.

This sequence joins TRBV20-1 and TRBJ1-1; D gene unclear. Specimen: lung tumor tissue, collected at surgery. The sequence derives from a male donor with early-stage non-small cell lung cancer. CDR3 amino acids: CSARSQLMNTEAFF. The CDR3, as DNA: TGCAGTGCTAGGTCTCAGTTGATGAACACTGAAGCTTTCTTT.